This T cell receptor beta chain was captured in a study of shared clonotypes between healthy human individuals. Overall study context: Three CD4 naive, three CD4 memory, two CD8 naive and one CD8 memory plate were used per donor.

As regards this clone: Its antigen is undetermined.

Study-wide results and caveats: Naive subsets, compared against memory subsets, generally had larger estimated richness values.

Per the germline V gene, CDR1 is SGHTA and CDR2 is FQGNSA. The length of the CDR3 is 12 residues. Trimming took off 6 bases at V and 5 bases at J, with 10 bases between the two ends. The assay used deep level. This table comes from immunoSEQ multiplex PCR, and its TCRdb copy is limited to in-frame clones, with some not included. The sample holds approximately 940,000 clones, around three quarters seen once. The authors divided CD4+ cells into CD45RA+ naive and CD45RA-negative memory subsets. This rearrangement joins TRBV7-2 to TRBJ2-5; D is ambiguous. This receptor was identified in a young man in good health. Sample: memory CD4+ T cells sorted from blood. Subset indicated: CD45RA-negative fraction. In DNA form, the CDR3 reads TGTGCCAGCAGTGTACAGTTTGAGACCCAGTACTTC. Protein: CASSVQFETQYF.